The 8 T cell receptor beta chains reported below all come from one sample, sequenced in a study of identical twins. Each CDR3 protein is one row after TCRdb ran MiXCR on the 5' RACE reads. The repertoire holds about 340,000 distinct CDR3 sequences, over 9% seen once, with 7.2% in the top ten. The sample also formed part of further work on yellow fever vaccine responses in identical twins.

Material: CD8+ T cells sorted from blood. The receptors derive from a woman younger than 35 in good health.

This clonotype was observed at least ten times. The gene calls are TRBV9 and TRBJ1-1; maybe TRBD1 (5 bases). The V end was cut by 0 bases, the J end by 3 bases, with 6 bases between. Germline V lookup: CDR1 SGDLS, CDR2 YYNGEE. This CDR3 has 13 residues. Here the CDR3 reads CASSVGGDTEAFF. CDR3 nucleotides: TGTGCCAGCAGCGTAGGGGGGGACACTGAAGCTTTCTTT.

There are a few counts of this clonotype. The chain couples TRBV2 to TRBJ2-1, with 8 positions matching TRBD1. The germline CDR1 and CDR2 sequences are SNHLY and FYNNEI. CDR3 length equals 15 residues. Germline trimming cut 2 bases from V and 7 bases from J; bases unmatched to any gene: 7. In DNA, the CDR3 is TGTGCCAGCAGTGAACCGTGGACAGGGCAGAATGAGCAGTTCTTC. Amino acids: CASSEPWTGQNEQFF.

This clonotype was observed a handful of times. The gene calls are TRBV7-9 and TRBJ1-4; 7 nucleotides agree with TRBD1. The V gene's germline CDR1 is SEHNR and CDR2 FQNEAQ (reference sequence). The V gene end was trimmed by 4 bases and the J gene end by 4 bases; junction bases not matched to a gene: 9. This CDR3 region has 16 residues. The CDR3 DNA reads as TGTGCCAGCAGCTCAGGAAGGGACAGATTTAATGAAAAACTGTTTTTT. It is translated as CASSSGRDRFNEKLFF.

V is TRBV7-8 and J is TRBJ2-5; 12 positions match TRBD1. Germline lookup yields CDR1 SGHVS and CDR2 FQNEAQ. This CDR3 is 18 amino acids long. J gave up 2 bases and V 2 bases, and 9 bases lay outside the gene matches. The CDR3 sequence is CASSLKGQGAIWQETQYF. CDR3 nucleotides: TGTGCCAGCAGCTTAAAGGGACAGGGGGCGATTTGGCAAGAGACCCAGTACTTC.

This clonotype was detected a few times. This sequence joins TRBV7-6 and TRBJ2-1; 8 nucleotides agree with TRBD1. Germline CDR1 and CDR2: SGHVS and FNYEAQ. Trimming took 5 bases from V and 6 from J; bases not matched to a gene: 6. The CDR3 runs to 14 residues. DNA for the CDR3: TGTGCCAGCAGCCTAGGGACAGGCCTCAATGAGCAGTTCTTC. Protein sequence: CASSLGTGLNEQFF.

V gene TRBV29-1 combines with J gene TRBJ2-7, with 8 positions matching TRBD2. The junction had 4 bases not matched to a gene; V was cut back by 3 bases and J by 0 bases. The CDR3 loop spans 14 amino acids. Germline V gene sequence: CDR1 SQVTM, CDR2 ANQGSEA. The CDR3 bases are TGCAGCGTTGAGGGGCTAGCGGGCTCCTACGAGCAGTACTTC. This gives the protein CSVEGLAGSYEQYF.

The chain couples TRBV3-1 to TRBJ2-1; D gene ambiguous. There are 14 residues in the CDR3. Trimming took 0 bases from V and 9 from J, leaving 12 bases between them. CDR1 LGHDT and CDR2 YNNKEL come from the germline V gene (reference sequence). DNA for the CDR3: TGTGCCAGCAGCCAAGAGACGCTGGACGGTGAGCAGTTCTTC. As protein: CASSQETLDGEQFF.

As concerns this clonotype: A clone one base away is much larger, so this may be a read error. CDR3 nucleotide sequence: TGTGCCAGCAGTTTCTCCTACGAGCAGTACGTC. Its protein product is CASSFSYEQYV. The J gene is TRBJ2-7, the V gene TRBV2; no definite D call. Trimming took 5 bases from V and 0 from J, leaving 2 bases between them. The CDR3 has 11 residues. Germline loops: CDR1 SNHLY, CDR2 FYNNEI.